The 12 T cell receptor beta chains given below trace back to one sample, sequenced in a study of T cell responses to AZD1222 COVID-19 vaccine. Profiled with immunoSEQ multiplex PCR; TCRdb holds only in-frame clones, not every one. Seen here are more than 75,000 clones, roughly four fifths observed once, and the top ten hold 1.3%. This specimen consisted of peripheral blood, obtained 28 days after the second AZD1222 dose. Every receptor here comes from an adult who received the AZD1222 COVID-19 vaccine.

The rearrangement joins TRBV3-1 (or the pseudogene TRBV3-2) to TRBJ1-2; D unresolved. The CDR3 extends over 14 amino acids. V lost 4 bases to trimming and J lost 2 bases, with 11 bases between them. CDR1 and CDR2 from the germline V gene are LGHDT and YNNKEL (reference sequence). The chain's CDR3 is CASSLRQANYGYTF. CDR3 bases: TGTGCCAGCAGCCTAAGGCAGGCGAACTATGGCTACACCTTC.

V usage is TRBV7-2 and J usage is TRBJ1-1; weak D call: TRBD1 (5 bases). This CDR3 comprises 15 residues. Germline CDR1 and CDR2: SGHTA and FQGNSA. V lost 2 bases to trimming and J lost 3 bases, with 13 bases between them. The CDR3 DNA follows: TGTGCCAGCAGCTTAACTCCAGGGAAGGACACTGAAGCTTTCTTT. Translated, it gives CASSLTPGKDTEAFF. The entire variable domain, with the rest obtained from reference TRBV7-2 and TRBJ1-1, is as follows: GAGVSQSPSNKVTEKGKDVELRCDPISGHTALYWYRQSLGQGLEFLIYFQGNSAPDKSGLPSDRFSAERTGGSVSTLTIQRTQQEDSAVYLCASSLTPGKDTEAFFGQGTRLTVV.

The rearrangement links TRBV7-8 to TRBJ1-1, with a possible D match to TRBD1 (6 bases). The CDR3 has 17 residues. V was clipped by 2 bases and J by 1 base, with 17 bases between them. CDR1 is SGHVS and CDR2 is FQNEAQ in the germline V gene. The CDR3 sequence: CASSLSPRQEPNTEAFF. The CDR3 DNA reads TGTGCCAGCAGCTTATCCCCCCGACAGGAGCCGAACACTGAAGCTTTCTTT.

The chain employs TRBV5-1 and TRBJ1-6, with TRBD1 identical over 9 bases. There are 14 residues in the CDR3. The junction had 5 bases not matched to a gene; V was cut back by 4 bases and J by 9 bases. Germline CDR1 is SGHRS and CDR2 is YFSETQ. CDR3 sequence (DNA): TGCGCCAGCAGCGATGGGACAGGGATTTCACCCCTCCACTTT. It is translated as CASSDGTGISPLHF.

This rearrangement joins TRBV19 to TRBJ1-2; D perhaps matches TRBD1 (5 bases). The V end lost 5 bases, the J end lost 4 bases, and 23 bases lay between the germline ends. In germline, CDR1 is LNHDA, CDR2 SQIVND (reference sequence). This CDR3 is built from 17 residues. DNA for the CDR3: TGTGCCAGTAGTGCACAAGAGACAGCTCCCTCATCCTATGGCTACACCTTC. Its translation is CASSAQETAPSSYGYTF.

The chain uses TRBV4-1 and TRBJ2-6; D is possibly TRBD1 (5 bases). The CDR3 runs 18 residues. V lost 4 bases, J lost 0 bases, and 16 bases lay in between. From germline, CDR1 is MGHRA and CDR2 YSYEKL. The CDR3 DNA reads TGCGCCAGCAGCCGAGAAGGGGCCCCACGCTCTGGGGCCAACGTCCTGACTTTC. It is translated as CASSREGAPRSGANVLTF.

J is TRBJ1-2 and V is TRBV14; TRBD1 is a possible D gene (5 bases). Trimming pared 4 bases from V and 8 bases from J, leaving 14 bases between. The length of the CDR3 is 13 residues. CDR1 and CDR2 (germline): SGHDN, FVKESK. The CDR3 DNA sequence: TGTGCCAGCAGCCCAGCGGGGCTTCGGGGCTACACCTTC. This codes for CASSPAGLRGYTF.

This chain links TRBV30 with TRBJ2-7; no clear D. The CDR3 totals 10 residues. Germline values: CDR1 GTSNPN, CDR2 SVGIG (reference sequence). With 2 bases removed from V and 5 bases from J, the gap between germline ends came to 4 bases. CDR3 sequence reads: CAWSIHEQYF. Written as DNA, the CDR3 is TGTGCCTGGAGTATCCACGAGCAGTACTTC.

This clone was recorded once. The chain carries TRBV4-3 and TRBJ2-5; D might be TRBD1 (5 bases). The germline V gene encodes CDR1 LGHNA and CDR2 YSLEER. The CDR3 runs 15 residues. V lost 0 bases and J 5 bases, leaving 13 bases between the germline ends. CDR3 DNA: TGCGCCAGCAGCCAAGATTTCAGGGTGCACGAGACCCAGTACTTC. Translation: CASSQDFRVHETQYF.

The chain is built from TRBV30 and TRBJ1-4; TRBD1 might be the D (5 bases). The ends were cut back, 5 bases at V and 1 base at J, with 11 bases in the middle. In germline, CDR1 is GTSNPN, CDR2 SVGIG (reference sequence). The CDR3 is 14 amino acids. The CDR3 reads CAWASGVTNEKLFF. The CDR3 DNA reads TGTGCCTGGGCATCGGGGGTAACTAATGAAAAACTGTTTTTT.

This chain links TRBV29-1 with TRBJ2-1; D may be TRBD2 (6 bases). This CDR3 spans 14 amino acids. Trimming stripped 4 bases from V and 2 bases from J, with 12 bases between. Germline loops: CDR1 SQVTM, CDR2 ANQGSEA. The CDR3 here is CSVVLAAPYNEQFF. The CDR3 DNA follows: TGCAGCGTTGTCTTAGCGGCCCCCTACAATGAGCAGTTCTTC.

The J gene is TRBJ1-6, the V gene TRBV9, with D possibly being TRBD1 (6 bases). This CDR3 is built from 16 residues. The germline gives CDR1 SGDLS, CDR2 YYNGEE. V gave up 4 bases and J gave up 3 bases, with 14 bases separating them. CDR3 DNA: TGTGCCAGCAGCCCAATTCCAGGGGACTATAATTCACCCCTCCACTTT. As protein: CASSPIPGDYNSPLHF.